This TCR beta chain comes out of a study of T-cell memory formation after mild COVID-19. Study context: Among the donors, TCR clusters were largely specific to each donor. Broader study findings: Contracting clones localized mainly to CM and EM when CD4+ and mainly to EMRA when CD8+.

As regards this clonotype: The antigen remains undetermined.

The authors produced TCR alpha and TCR beta cDNA libraries with sample barcodes and UMIs by 5'RACE using constant-segment primers. TCRdb called the 5' RACE reads again in MiXCR, with one record for every CDR3 protein. This sample has approximately 240,000 distinct CDR3 sequences, with 16% found just once. Sequenced sample: PBMCs or a T cell subset sorted from them (not recorded which). The receptor was derived from a man younger than 30 who had mild COVID-19 (a few samples of this study predate the infection). Cell type and time point are not known.

The CDR3 loop is CASSQVRAGVNTGELFF. The CDR3, as DNA: TGCGCCAGCAGCCAAGTGCGGGCAGGAGTGAACACCGGGGAGCTGTTTTTT. V usage is TRBV4-1 and J usage is TRBJ2-2; the D gene is possibly TRBD2 (5 bases). V lost 1 base to trimming and J lost 1 base, with 13 bases between them. CDR1 and CDR2 from the germline V gene are MGHRA and YSYEKL. The CDR3 is 17 amino acids.